Ten or more counts support the clone carrying this T cell receptor (beta chain). Production of TCR cDNA was by 5'RACE template switching, which also added a universal primer site and UMIs. A single record per CDR3 protein comes from TCRdb applying MiXCR to the 5' RACE reads. The sample contains approximately 250,000 distinct CDR3 sequences, roughly 4% of which appear only once. The sample comes from a study of T cells after yellow fever vaccination. Germline V gene data show CDR1 as SGHRS and CDR2 as YFSETQ. This CDR3 region has 16 residues. V lost 0 bases, J lost 4 bases, and 5 bases stayed unmatched.

The V and J genes are TRBV5-1 and TRBJ2-2, with TRBD2 identical over 8 bases. This TCR was recovered from a man aged 18 to 30 who received the YFV17D yellow fever vaccine. The sample was PBMCs, taken 15 days after the yellow fever booster vaccination. The CDR3 DNA reads as TGCGCCAGCAGCTTGGGGACTAGCATGTTCACCGGGGAGCTGTTTTTT. This encodes CASSLGTSMFTGELFF.